This TCR beta chain was sequenced in a study of identical twins. The junction had 8 bases not matched to a gene; V was cut back by 0 bases and J by 0 bases. Germline CDR1 ENHRY, CDR2 SYGVKD. The CDR3 sequence is 18 residues long. TCRdb recomputed calls from the 5' RACE reads with MiXCR, one row per CDR3 protein. The sample lists some 460,000 distinct CDR3 sequences; 14% were seen once. These data also formed part of another study, on yellow fever vaccine responses in identical twins.

The sample taken for sequencing was CD4+ T cells sorted from blood. This chain uses TRBV10-3 with TRBJ1-5, with 7 positions matching TRBD1. The source of this sequence is a woman aged 18-29 years in good health. CDR3 loop: CAISESKRTGSSNQPQHF. DNA of the CDR3: TGTGCCATCAGTGAGTCCAAGAGGACAGGTTCTAGCAATCAGCCCCAGCATTTT.